The 20 T cell receptor beta chains in this list originate from one sample, sequenced in a study of control samples from healthy donors and cancer patients. Clones were read by immunoSEQ multiplex PCR, and TCRdb kept only the in-frame ones, dropping some. The sample lists around 84,000 clones; 90% to 95% were seen once. Sequenced material: blood. Source of these receptors: a man younger than 40 in good health.

The V call is TRBV5-4, the J call TRBJ2-7; D remains ambiguous. V gave up 0 bases and J gave up 1 base, with 11 bases separating them. CDR3 length: 15 amino acids. The germline V gene encodes CDR1 SGHNT and CDR2 YYREEE (reference sequence). CDR3 bases: TGTGCCAGCAGCTTGGGGGTGGTCGGATCCTACGAGCAGTACTTC. It yields the protein CASSLGVVGSYEQYF.

The genes are TRBV5-4 and TRBJ2-7, with TRBD2 matching over 12 bases. The CDR3 covers 15 residues. CDR1 is SGHNT and CDR2 is YYREEE in the germline V gene (reference sequence). The J segment lost 3 bases and the V segment lost 2 bases, leaving 3 bases of the junction unmatched. The CDR3 sequence is CASSLQGLAGYEQYF. The CDR3 DNA reads as TGTGCCAGCAGCTTACAGGGACTAGCGGGCTACGAGCAGTACTTC.

The chain combines TRBV30 with TRBJ2-3; D is unresolved. V gave up 2 bases and J gave up 2 bases, with 8 bases separating them. The CDR3 consists of 13 residues. The germline V gene encodes CDR1 GTSNPN and CDR2 SVGIG (reference sequence). This CDR3 is CAWSRRNTDTQYF. CDR3 bases: TGTGCCTGGAGTAGAAGGAACACAGATACGCAGTATTTT.

The rearrangement uses TRBV7-9 and TRBJ1-1, with TRBD1 as a possible D gene (5 bases). The V gene's germline CDR1 is SEHNR and CDR2 FQNEAQ (reference sequence). The CDR3 runs 13 residues. Trimming removed 3 bases at V and 6 bases at J, with 11 bases between. The DNA for the CDR3 is TGTGCCAGCAGCTTCGCACAGGTAGCTGAAGCTTTCTTT. Its translation: CASSFAQVAEAFF. Complete variable domain (other parts from reference TRBV7-9 and TRBJ1-1): DTGVSQNPRHKITKRGQNVTFRCDPISEHNRLYWYRQTLGQGPEFLTYFQNEAQLEKSRLLSDRFSAERPKGSFSTLEIQRTEQGDSAMYLCASSFAQVAEAFFGQGTRLTVV.

This CDR3 reads CASSHRVSTEAFF. As DNA, the CDR3 is TGTGCCAGCAGCCACAGGGTCAGCACTGAAGCTTTCTTT. This rearrangement joins TRBV7-2 to TRBJ1-1, with D perhaps TRBD1 (6 bases). Between the trimmed V and J ends, which lost 5 bases and 4 bases, there was a span of 11 bases. Germline V lookup: CDR1 SGHTA, CDR2 FQGNSA. The CDR3 is 13 amino acids.

J is TRBJ2-7 and V is TRBV6-2 or TRBV6-3, with TRBD2 matching 14 bases. Trimming at V came to 5 bases and at J to 4 bases, leaving 4 bases not matched to a gene. CDR3 length: 15 residues. Germline lookup yields CDR1 MNHEY and CDR2 SVGEGT. The CDR3 sequence is CASSTTSGRGYEQYF. CDR3 bases: TGTGCCAGCAGTACGACTAGCGGGAGGGGGTACGAGCAGTACTTC.

The rearrangement joins TRBV2 to TRBJ2-7; D uncertain. This CDR3 is 11 amino acids long. The V and J ends lost 3 bases and 2 bases respectively, with 2 bases between them. The germline V gene has CDR1 SNHLY and CDR2 FYNNEI. The CDR3 nucleotides are TGTGCCAGCAGTGAGGCCTACGAGCAGTACTTC. It yields the protein CASSEAYEQYF.

The gene calls are TRBV7-2 and TRBJ1-4; TRBD1 agrees at 8 bases. The CDR3 length is 18 residues. The V segment lost 1 base and the J segment 5 bases; nucleotides outside the gene matches: 12. CDR1 and CDR2 from the germline V gene are SGHTA and FQGNSA. The CDR3 coding sequence is TGTGCCAGCAGCTTAGGCAGGGGGCGCGGACCCCTAAATGAAAAACTGTTTTTT. Residues: CASSLGRGRGPLNEKLFF.

The chain couples TRBV12-3 or TRBV12-4 to TRBJ2-1; D remains unclear. The CDR3 contains 13 residues. V gave up 1 base and J gave up 3 bases, with 4 bases separating them. The CDR3: CASSLVVYNEQFF. The CDR3 nucleotides are TGTGCCAGCAGTTTAGTGGTCTACAATGAGCAGTTCTTC.

The chain carries TRBV4-1 and TRBJ2-1; 7 nucleotides match TRBD2. The CDR3 runs 19 residues. The junction had 16 bases not matched to a gene; V was cut back by 0 bases and J by 5 bases. The V gene's germline CDR1 is MGHRA and CDR2 YSYEKL. The CDR3 sequence: CASSQDTGEGALGHNEQFF. CDR3 nucleotide sequence: TGCGCCAGCAGCCAAGATACTGGGGAGGGAGCGCTGGGCCACAATGAGCAGTTCTTC.

This chain connects TRBV14 to TRBJ1-6; 7 nucleotides line up with TRBD1. V was clipped by 0 bases and J by 8 bases; unmatched bases: 10. Germline V gene sequence: CDR1 SGHDN, CDR2 FVKESK. The CDR3 runs 17 residues. The CDR3 bases are TGTGCCAGCAGCCAAGACCTTCCAGGGGGTGGGGATTCACCCCTCCACTTT. This gives the protein CASSQDLPGGGDSPLHF.

This clone occurred once. The V call is TRBV5-8, the J call TRBJ1-2; D not certain. The germline V gene encodes CDR1 SGHTS and CDR2 YDEGEE. The V end was cut by 0 bases, the J end by 5 bases, with 5 bases between. The CDR3 is made up of 12 amino acids. CDR3 protein: CASSLAGYGYTF. The CDR3 bases are TGTGCCAGCAGCTTGGCTGGGTATGGCTACACCTTC.

The chain joins TRBV10-2 to TRBJ2-1; TRBD2 might be the D (5 bases). Germline CDR1 is WSHSY and CDR2 is SAAADI. Trimming shortened V by 4 bases and J by 0 bases, and 13 bases separated the two germline ends. This CDR3 spans 16 amino acids. The CDR3 loop is CASSGSGVSSYNEQFF. CDR3 bases: TGCGCCAGCAGTGGAAGCGGAGTGAGCTCCTACAATGAGCAGTTCTTC.

This rearrangement joins TRBV5-4 to TRBJ2-3; D may be TRBD2 (6 bases). This CDR3 region has 15 residues. Trimming removed 0 bases at V and 3 bases at J, with 11 bases between. The germline V gene encodes CDR1 SGHNT and CDR2 YYREEE (reference sequence). The CDR3 region is CASSLAGGKTDTQYF. CDR3 coding DNA: TGTGCCAGCAGCTTGGCTGGCGGGAAGACAGATACGCAGTATTTT. Drawing the rest from reference TRBV5-4 and TRBJ2-3, the complete variable domain is ETGVTQSPTHLIKTRGQQVTLRCSSQSGHNTVSWYQQALGQGPQFIFQYYREEENGRGNFPPRFSGLQFPNYSSELNVNALELDDSALYLCASSLAGGKTDTQYFGPGTRLTVL.

The J gene is TRBJ1-3, the V gene TRBV28; D call uncertain. This CDR3 comprises 14 residues. Germline V gene lookup returns CDR1 MDHEN and CDR2 SYDVKM. The CDR3 region has the DNA TGTGTCACTACTCGGTCGAGCTCTGGAAACACCATATATTTT. It codes for CVTTRSSSGNTIYF.

This clone has a single count. The chain joins TRBV5-1 to TRBJ1-2, with TRBD1 matching 7 bases. V was pared by 0 bases and J by 6 bases, with 5 bases of the junction left unmatched. This CDR3 has 14 amino acids. Germline values: CDR1 SGHRS, CDR2 YFSETQ. CDR3 region: CASSLGQGADGYTF. The DNA for the CDR3 is TGCGCCAGCAGCTTGGGACAGGGCGCGGATGGCTACACCTTC.

V usage is TRBV29-1 and J usage is TRBJ1-5; D gene uncertain. Per germline, CDR1 SQVTM and CDR2 ANQGSEA. The CDR3 sequence is 13 residues long. The V and J ends lost 3 bases and 2 bases respectively, with 8 bases between them. The CDR3 region is CSVDVGGNQPQHF. The CDR3 DNA follows: TGCAGCGTTGACGTTGGTGGCAATCAGCCCCAGCATTTT. Together with reference TRBV29-1 and TRBJ1-5, the CDR3 gives the full variable domain: SAVISQKPSRDICQRGTSLTIQCQVDSQVTMMFWYRQQPGQSLTLIATANQGSEATYESGFVIDKFPISRPNLTFSTLTVSNMSPEDSSIYLCSVDVGGNQPQHFGDGTRLSIL.

CDR3 in DNA: TGTGCCAGCAGTTCCCGACAGAAAAACACTGAAGCTTTCTTT. Its translation is CASSSRQKNTEAFF. The chain is built from TRBV6-5 and TRBJ1-1; D possibly corresponds to TRBD1 (5 bases). Germline V gene data show CDR1 as MNHEY and CDR2 as SVGAGI. V lost 4 bases and J 2 bases, leaving 11 bases between the germline ends. There are 14 residues in the CDR3.

The chain links TRBV19 to TRBJ2-1; 9 bases fit TRBD1. The length of the CDR3 is 20 residues. CDR1 and CDR2 from the germline V gene are LNHDA and SQIVND (reference sequence). V gave up 6 bases and J gave up 1 base; unmatched junction bases: 19. CDR3 sequence (DNA): TGTGCCAGTAGCGACCCCGGGACAGGGCTAACCCTGGGGTCCTACAATGAGCAGTTCTTC. This encodes CASSDPGTGLTLGSYNEQFF.

The sample holds a few counts of this clone. The V gene is TRBV25-1, the J gene TRBJ2-7; 7 bases match TRBD2. The V gene's germline CDR1 is MGHDK and CDR2 SYGVNS. The CDR3 consists of 16 residues. J lost 4 bases, V lost 6 bases, and 15 bases had no gene match. CDR3 in amino acids: CASSPPPSAGTYEQYF. The CDR3 bases are TGTGCCAGCAGCCCACCCCCGTCAGCGGGAACATACGAGCAGTACTTC.